This entry describes one T cell receptor beta chain. Its matching antigen is unknown. These data are taken from a study of post-analysis software for immune sequencing data. Study findings and constraints: Roughly five TRBV segments appeared more often in patients than in controls, and TRBV5-6, TRBV5-1 and TRBV20-1 were among these. Comparison with controls showed significantly lower normalized Chao1 diversity in multiple sclerosis patients. F measure clustering grouped samples strongly by preparation batch.

Unique molecular identifiers were built into the TCR beta cDNA libraries. From around 1 to 9.1 million T cells, roughly 0.5 million cDNA molecules were obtained. TCRdb called the PCR reads again in MiXCR, with one record for every CDR3 protein. This table has some 450,000 distinct CDR3 sequences, less than 45% appearing once. Trimming stripped 1 base from V and 13 bases from J, with 14 bases between. The CDR3 totals 13 residues. The sample was blood. The source of this sequence is a girl aged 10-17 years with multiple sclerosis. The chain links TRBV12-3 or TRBV12-4 to TRBJ2-4, with a weak D call TRBD2 (6 bases). Here the CDR3 reads CASSLGGEFGQYF. CDR3 in DNA: TGTGCCAGCAGTTTAGGGGGGGAATTCGGGCAGTACTTC.